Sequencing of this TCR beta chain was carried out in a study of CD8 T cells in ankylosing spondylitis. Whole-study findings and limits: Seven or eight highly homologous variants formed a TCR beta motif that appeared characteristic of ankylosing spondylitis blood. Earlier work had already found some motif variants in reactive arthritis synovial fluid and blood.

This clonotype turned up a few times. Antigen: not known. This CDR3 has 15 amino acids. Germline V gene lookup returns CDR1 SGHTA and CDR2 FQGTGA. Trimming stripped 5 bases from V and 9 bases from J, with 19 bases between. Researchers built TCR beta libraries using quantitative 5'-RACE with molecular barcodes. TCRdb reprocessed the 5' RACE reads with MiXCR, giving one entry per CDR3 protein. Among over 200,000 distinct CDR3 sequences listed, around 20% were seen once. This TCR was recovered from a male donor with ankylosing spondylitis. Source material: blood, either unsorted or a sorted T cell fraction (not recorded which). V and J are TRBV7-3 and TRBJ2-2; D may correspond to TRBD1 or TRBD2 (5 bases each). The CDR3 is CASSPGTDPERELFF. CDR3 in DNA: TGTGCCAGCAGCCCCGGGACGGATCCCGAGAGGGAGCTGTTTTTT. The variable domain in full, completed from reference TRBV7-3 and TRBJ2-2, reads GAGVSQTPSNKVTEKGKYVELRCDPISGHTALYWYRQSLGQGPEFLIYFQGTGAADDSGLPNDRFFAVRPEGSVSTLKIQRTERGDSAVYLCASSPGTDPERELFFGEGSRLTVL.